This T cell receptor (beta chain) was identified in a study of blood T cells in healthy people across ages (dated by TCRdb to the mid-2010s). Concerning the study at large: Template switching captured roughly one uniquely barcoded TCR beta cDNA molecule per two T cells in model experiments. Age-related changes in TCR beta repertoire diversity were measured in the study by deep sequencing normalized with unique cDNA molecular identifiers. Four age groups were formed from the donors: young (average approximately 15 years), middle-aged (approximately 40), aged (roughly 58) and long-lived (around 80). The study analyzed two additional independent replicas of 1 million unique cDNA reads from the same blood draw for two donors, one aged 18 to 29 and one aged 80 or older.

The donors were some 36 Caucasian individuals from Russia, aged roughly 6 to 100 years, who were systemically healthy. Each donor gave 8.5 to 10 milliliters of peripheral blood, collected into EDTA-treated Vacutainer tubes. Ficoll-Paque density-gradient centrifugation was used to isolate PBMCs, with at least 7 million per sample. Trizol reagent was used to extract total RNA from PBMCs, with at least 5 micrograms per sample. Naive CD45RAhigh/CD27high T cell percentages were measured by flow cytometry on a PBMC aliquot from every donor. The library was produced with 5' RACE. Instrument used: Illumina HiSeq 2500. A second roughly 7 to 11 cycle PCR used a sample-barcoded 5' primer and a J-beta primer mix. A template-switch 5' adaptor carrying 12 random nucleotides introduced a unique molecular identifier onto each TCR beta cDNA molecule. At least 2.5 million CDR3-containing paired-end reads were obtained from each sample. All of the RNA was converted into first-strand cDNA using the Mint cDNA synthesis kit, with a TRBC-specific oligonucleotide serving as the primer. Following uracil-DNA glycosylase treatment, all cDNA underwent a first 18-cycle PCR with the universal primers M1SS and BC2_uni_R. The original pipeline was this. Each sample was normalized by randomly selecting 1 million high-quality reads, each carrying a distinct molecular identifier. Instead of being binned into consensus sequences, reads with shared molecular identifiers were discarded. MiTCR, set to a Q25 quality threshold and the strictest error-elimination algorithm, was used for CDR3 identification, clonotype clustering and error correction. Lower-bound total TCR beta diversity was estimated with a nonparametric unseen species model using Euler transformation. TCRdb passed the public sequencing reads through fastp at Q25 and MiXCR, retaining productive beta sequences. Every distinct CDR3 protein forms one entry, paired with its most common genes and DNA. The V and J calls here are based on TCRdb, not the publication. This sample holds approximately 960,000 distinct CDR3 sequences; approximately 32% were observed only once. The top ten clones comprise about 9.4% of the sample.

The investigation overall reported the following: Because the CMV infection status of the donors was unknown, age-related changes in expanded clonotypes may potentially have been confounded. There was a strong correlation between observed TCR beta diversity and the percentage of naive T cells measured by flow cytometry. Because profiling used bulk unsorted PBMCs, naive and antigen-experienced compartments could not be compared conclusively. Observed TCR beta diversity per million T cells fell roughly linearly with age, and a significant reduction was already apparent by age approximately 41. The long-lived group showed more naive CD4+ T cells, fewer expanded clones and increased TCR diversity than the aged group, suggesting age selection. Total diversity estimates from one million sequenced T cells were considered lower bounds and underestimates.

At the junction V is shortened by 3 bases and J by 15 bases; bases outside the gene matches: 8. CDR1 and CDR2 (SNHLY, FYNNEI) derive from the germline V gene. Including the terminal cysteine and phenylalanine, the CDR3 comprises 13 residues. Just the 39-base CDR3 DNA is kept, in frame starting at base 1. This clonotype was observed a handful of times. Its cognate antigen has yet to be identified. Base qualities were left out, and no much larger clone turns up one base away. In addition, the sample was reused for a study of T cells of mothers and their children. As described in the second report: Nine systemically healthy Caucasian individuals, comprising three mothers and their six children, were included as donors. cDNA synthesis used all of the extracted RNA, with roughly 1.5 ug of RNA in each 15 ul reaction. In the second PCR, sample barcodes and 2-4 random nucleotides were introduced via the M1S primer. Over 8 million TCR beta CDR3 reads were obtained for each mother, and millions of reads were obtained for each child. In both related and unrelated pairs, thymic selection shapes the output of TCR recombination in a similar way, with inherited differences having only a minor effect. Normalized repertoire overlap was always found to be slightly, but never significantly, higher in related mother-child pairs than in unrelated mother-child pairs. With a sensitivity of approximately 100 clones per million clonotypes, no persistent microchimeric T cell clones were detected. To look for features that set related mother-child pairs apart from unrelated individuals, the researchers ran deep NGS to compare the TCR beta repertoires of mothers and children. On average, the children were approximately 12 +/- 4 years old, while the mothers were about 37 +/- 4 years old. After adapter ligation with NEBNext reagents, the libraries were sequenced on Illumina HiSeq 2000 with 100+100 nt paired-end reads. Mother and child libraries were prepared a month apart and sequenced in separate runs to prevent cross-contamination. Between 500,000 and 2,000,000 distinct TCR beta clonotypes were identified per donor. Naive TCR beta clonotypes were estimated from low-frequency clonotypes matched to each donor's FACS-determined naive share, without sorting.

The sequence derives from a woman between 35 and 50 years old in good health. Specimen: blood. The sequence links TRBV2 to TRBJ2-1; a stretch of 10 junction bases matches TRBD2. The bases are TGTGCCAGCAGTGAGCTAGCGGGGGCCTCCCGGTTCTTC. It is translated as CASSELAGASRFF.